The rows below give T cell receptor beta chains drawn from one sample of a study of T cell responses to AZD1222 COVID-19 vaccine. Profiled with immunoSEQ multiplex PCR; TCRdb holds only in-frame clones, not every one. The data show tens of thousands of clones, 85% to 90% seen once. The specimen was peripheral blood, collected on day 0 of MenACWY control vaccination. These receptors were taken from an adult in good health. Each CDR3 is given with its conserved first and last residue. A D gene is named only where the DNA matches it firmly. Clone size is given for some rows only: seen once, a few or many times, or a class if the clone is expanded.

J gene: TRBJ1-4
clone size: once
D gene: -
V gene: TRBV12-3/TRBV12-4
CDR3 protein: CASSPDLNEKLFF
CDR3 DNA: TGTGCCAGCAGTCCCGACTTAAATGAAAAACTGTTTTTT

J gene: TRBJ2-7
clone size: -
D gene: -
V gene: TRBV15
CDR3 protein: CATSRGTVGYEQYF
CDR3 DNA: TGTGCCACCAGCAGAGGGACCGTGGGCTACGAGCAGTACTTC

J gene: TRBJ2-3
clone size: few
D gene: TRBD1
V gene: TRBV5-1
CDR3 protein: CASSLGQGHTDTQYF
CDR3 DNA: TGCGCCAGCAGCTTGGGACAGGGGCACACAGATACGCAGTATTTT

J gene: TRBJ1-5
clone size: -
D gene: TRBD1
V gene: TRBV7-9
CDR3 protein: CASSWTGMKPQHF
CDR3 DNA: TGTGCCAGCAGCTGGACAGGGATGAAGCCCCAGCATTTT

J gene: TRBJ1-1
clone size: -
D gene: TRBD1
V gene: TRBV5-6
CDR3 protein: CASSWDRANTEAFF
CDR3 DNA: TGTGCCAGCAGCTGGGACAGGGCGAACACTGAAGCTTTCTTT

J gene: TRBJ2-5
clone size: -
D gene: TRBD2
V gene: TRBV28
CDR3 protein: CASSLGRGWETQYF
CDR3 DNA: TGTGCCAGCAGTTTGGGGAGGGGATGGGAGACCCAGTACTTC

J gene: TRBJ1-2
clone size: -
D gene: -
V gene: TRBV2
CDR3 protein: CASSGQTNYGYTF
CDR3 DNA: TGTGCCAGCAGCGGGCAGACTAACTATGGCTACACCTTC

J gene: TRBJ1-2
clone size: -
D gene: TRBD1
V gene: TRBV5-6
CDR3 protein: CASRLQGFYGYTF
CDR3 DNA: TGTGCCAGCAGATTACAGGGGTTCTATGGCTACACCTTC

J gene: TRBJ1-5
clone size: few
D gene: -
V gene: TRBV19
CDR3 protein: CASNRAAGNQPQHF
CDR3 DNA: TGTGCCAGTAACAGGGCCGCGGGCAATCAGCCCCAGCATTTT

J gene: TRBJ2-1
clone size: once
D gene: TRBD1
V gene: TRBV6-1
CDR3 protein: CASSELVYSGQGNEQFF
CDR3 DNA: TGTGCCAGCAGTGAACTAGTCTATAGCGGACAGGGGAATGAGCAGTTCTTC

J gene: TRBJ2-6
clone size: -
D gene: TRBD1
V gene: TRBV11-2
CDR3 protein: CASSGTGALGANVLTF
CDR3 DNA: TGTGCCAGCAGCGGGACAGGGGCCTTAGGGGCCAACGTCCTGACTTTC

J gene: TRBJ1-1
clone size: -
D gene: -
V gene: TRBV28
CDR3 protein: CASSPMTVPRAFF
CDR3 DNA: TGTGCCAGCAGTCCAATGACCGTCCCACGGGCTTTCTTT

J gene: TRBJ2-7
clone size: few
D gene: -
V gene: TRBV6-5
CDR3 protein: CASSYSPETYEQYF
CDR3 DNA: TGTGCCAGCAGTTACTCACCGGAGACCTACGAGCAGTACTTC

J gene: TRBJ1-5
clone size: -
D gene: -
V gene: TRBV10-2
CDR3 protein: CASSEYNSNQPQHF
CDR3 DNA: TGCGCCAGCAGTGAGTACAATAGCAATCAGCCCCAGCATTTT

J gene: TRBJ1-2
clone size: once
D gene: TRBD1
V gene: TRBV28
CDR3 protein: CASSSPLRQGGYTF
CDR3 DNA: TGTGCCAGCAGTTCCCCCCTCAGACAGGGCGGCTACACCTTC

J gene: TRBJ2-1
clone size: -
D gene: TRBD1
V gene: TRBV3-1/TRBV3-2
CDR3 protein: CASSQDGDRAFHEQFF
CDR3 DNA: TGTGCCAGCAGCCAAGATGGGGACAGGGCTTTCCATGAGCAGTTCTTC